The next 5 T cell receptor beta chains were all read from a single sample in a study of Ad26.COV2.S vaccination and SARS-CoV-2 variants. Treatment described: some 19 received Ad26.COV2.S at low or high dose, single or two shots; five or six received placebo; per-sample allocation not given. Specimen acquisition occurred on day 63 following the initial vaccine or placebo injection. Method: immunoSEQ multiplex PCR; TCRdb's copy keeps in-frame clones and lacks some. The repertoire holds almost 400,000 clones, around 89% seen once, with 1.5% to 2% in the top ten. This specimen was peripheral blood, taken in a trial of Ad26.COV2.S vaccine versus placebo. These receptors all come from a person aged 18-65 years who received the Ad26.COV2.S COVID-19 vaccine or a placebo.

This clone came up once. CDR3: CASSYLGLAGETQYF. The CDR3 DNA follows: TGTGCCAGCAGTTATTTGGGACTAGCTGGGGAGACCCAGTACTTC. The chain uses TRBV6-5 and TRBJ2-5, with 9 bases lining up with TRBD2. CDR1 is MNHEY, CDR2 SVGAGI, per germline. V shed 3 bases and J 5 bases; nucleotides not matched to a gene: 7. The CDR3 contains 15 residues.

The chain employs TRBV30 and TRBJ1-1, with TRBD1 identical over 8 bases. CDR1 is GTSNPN, CDR2 SVGIG, per germline (reference sequence). V was clipped by 3 bases and J by 1 base; unmatched bases: 7. The CDR3 extends over 15 amino acids. The CDR3: CAWRGDRGENTEAFF. The CDR3 DNA reads as TGTGCCTGGAGAGGAGACAGGGGCGAGAACACTGAAGCTTTCTTT.

Turning to this clone: Its ends do not fully match the called genes, so a read error is possible. This rearrangement joins TRBV5-4 to TRBJ2-1, with a tentative D call TRBD2 (6 bases). The CDR3 length is 15 residues. CDR1 and CDR2 (germline): SGHNT, YYREEE (reference sequence). The chain's CDR3 is CASSLGISGDNEQFF. CDR3 DNA sequence: TGTGCCAGCAGTTTGGGGATTAGCGGAGACAATGAGCAGTTCTTC.

The rearrangement uses TRBV14 and TRBJ1-5; D remains unclear. Per the germline V gene, CDR1 is SGHDN and CDR2 is FVKESK. The germline V and J ends were trimmed by 0 bases and 6 bases, with 6 bases remaining between them. The CDR3 runs 13 residues. The CDR3 region is CASSQDRGQPQHF. CDR3 sequence (DNA): TGTGCCAGCAGCCAAGATCGAGGTCAGCCCCAGCATTTT.

This sequence joins TRBV9 and TRBJ1-4; 7 positions match TRBD1. In germline, CDR1 is SGDLS, CDR2 YYNGEE. The CDR3 contains 14 residues. J was trimmed by 8 bases and V by 0 bases; bases with no gene match: 4. The CDR3 sequence is CASSVGGGAEKLFF. The CDR3 coding sequence is TGTGCCAGCAGCGTAGGAGGGGGCGCCGAAAAACTGTTTTTT.